The clone carrying this TCR beta chain occurred a few times. The CDR3 is made up of 14 amino acids. Trimming removed 5 bases at V and 5 bases at J, with 13 bases between. CDR1 and CDR2 (germline): MNHEY, SMNVEV (reference sequence). This specimen comes from a study of shared clonotypes between healthy human individuals. TCRdb's table, derived via immunoSEQ multiplex PCR, lists solely in-frame clones and lacks some. The table records some 1,400,000 clones, around 97% of them present only once. Specimen: naive CD4+ T cells sorted from blood. Subset: CD45RA+ positively selected. The chain recombines TRBV27 with TRBJ2-1; no definite D call. The receptor's source is a man aged 25-45 years in good health. CDR3 nucleotide sequence: TGTGCCAGCAGTAAGCTGGTTCTTAACAATGAGCAGTTCTTC. This encodes CASSKLVLNNEQFF.